The 2 T cell receptor beta chains presented below share a single source sample, sequenced in a study of cytomegalovirus exposure and HLA in healthy donors. 13 Jbeta primers and 60 Vbeta primers were used for the PCR. Clones were sequenced by immunoSEQ multiplex PCR, and TCRdb holds only the in-frame ones, with some missing. The sample has about 160,000 clones; around 84% are singletons. Sample: PBMCs. The receptors come from a man younger than 35 in good health and CMV-seronegative.

The rearrangement joins TRBV30 to TRBJ2-6, with D possibly TRBD1 on 6 matching bases. CDR3 size: 16 residues. V was cut by 2 bases and J by 2 bases, with 13 bases left in between. Germline-derived CDR1 and CDR2 are GTSNPN and SVGIG (reference sequence). DNA for the CDR3: TGTGCCTGGAGTATATCAGGGGTCACTGGGGCCAACGTCCTGACTTTC. Translated: CAWSISGVTGANVLTF.

V is TRBV6-1 and J is TRBJ1-5; TRBD1 agrees at 7 bases. The CDR3 is made up of 15 amino acids. Germline values: CDR1 MNHNS, CDR2 SASEGT. J lost 5 bases, V lost 5 bases, and 9 bases had no gene match. CDR3 residues: CASSIGTVGHQPQHF. The CDR3 DNA sequence: TGTGCCAGCAGTATAGGGACAGTTGGACATCAGCCCCAGCATTTT.